This T cell receptor (beta chain) was sequenced during a study of blood T cells in healthy people across ages. Study-level points and caveats: A strong correlation between TCR beta diversity and naive T cell percentage was seen. There was no known CMV status for donors, so expanded clonotype changes were possibly confounded.

A J-beta primer mix and a sample-barcoded 5' primer were used in a second PCR of about 7 to 11 cycles. With 12 random nucleotides, a template-switch adaptor tagged each individual cDNA molecule. TCRdb reprocessed the 5' RACE reads with MiXCR, giving one entry per CDR3 protein. Found here are about 640,000 distinct CDR3 sequences, about 30% of them singletons; the top ten hold approximately 14%. The CDR3 loop spans 13 amino acids. Germline V lookup: CDR1 MNHEY, CDR2 SVGEGT. V shed 2 bases and J shed 6 bases, with 8 bases lying between them. At least 7 million PBMCs were isolated per sample. Concerning this clonotype: Its antigen is undetermined.

The source is a woman of 80 years or more in good health. Material for sequencing was blood. This chain joins TRBV6-2 or TRBV6-3 and TRBJ2-1; D is ambiguous. The CDR3 region has the DNA TGTGCCAGCAGTTACGCGGAACGCAATGAGCAGTTCTTC. Its translation: CASSYAERNEQFF.